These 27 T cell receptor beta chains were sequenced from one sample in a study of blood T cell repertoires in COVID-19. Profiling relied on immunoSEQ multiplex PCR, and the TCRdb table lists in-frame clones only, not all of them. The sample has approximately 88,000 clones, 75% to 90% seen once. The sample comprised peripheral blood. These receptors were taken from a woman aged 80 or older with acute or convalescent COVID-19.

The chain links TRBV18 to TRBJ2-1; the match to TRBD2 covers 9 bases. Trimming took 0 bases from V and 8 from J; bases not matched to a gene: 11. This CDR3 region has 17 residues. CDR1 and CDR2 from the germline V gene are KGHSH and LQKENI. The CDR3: CASSPPQPSGNVDEQFF. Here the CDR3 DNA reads TGTGCCAGCTCACCACCTCAGCCTAGCGGGAACGTGGATGAGCAGTTCTTC.

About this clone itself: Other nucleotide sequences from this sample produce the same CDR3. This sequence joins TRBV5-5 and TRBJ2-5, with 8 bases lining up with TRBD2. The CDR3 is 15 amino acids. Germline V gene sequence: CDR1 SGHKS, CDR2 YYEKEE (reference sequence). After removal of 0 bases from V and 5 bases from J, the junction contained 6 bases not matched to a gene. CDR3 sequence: CASSLGRGGPETQYF. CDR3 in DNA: TGTGCCAGCAGCTTGGGTCGGGGGGGACCGGAGACCCAGTACTTC.

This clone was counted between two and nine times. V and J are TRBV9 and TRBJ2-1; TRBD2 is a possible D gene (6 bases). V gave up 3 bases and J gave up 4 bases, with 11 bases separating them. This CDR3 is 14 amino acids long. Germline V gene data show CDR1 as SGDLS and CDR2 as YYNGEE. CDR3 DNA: TGTGCCAGCAGCGCCGGGGGACTTTACAATGAGCAGTTCTTC. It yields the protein CASSAGGLYNEQFF.

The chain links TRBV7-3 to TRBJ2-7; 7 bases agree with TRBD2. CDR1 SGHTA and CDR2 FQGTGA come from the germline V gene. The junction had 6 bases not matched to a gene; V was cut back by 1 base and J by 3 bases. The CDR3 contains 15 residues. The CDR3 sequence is CASSLMAAGLYEQYF. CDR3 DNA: TGTGCCAGCAGCTTAATGGCAGCGGGACTCTACGAGCAGTACTTC.

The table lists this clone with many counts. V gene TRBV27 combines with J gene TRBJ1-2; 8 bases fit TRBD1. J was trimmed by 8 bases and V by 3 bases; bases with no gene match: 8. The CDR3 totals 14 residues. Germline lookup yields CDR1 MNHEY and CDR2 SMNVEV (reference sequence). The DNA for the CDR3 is TGTGCCAGCAGTTTTGCGACAGGGGCCCGGGGCTACACCTTC. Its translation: CASSFATGARGYTF.

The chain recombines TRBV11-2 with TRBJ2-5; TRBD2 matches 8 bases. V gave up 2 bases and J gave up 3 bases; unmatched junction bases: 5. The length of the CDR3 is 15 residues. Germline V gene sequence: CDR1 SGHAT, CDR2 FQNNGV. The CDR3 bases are TGTGCCAGCAGCTTATCGCGGACTAGCAAAGAGACCCAGTACTTC. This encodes CASSLSRTSKETQYF.

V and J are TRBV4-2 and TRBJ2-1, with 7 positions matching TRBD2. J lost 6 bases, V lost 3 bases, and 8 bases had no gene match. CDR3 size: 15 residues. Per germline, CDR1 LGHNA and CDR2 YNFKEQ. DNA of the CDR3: TGTGCCAGCAGCCACAAGCGGGGTAGCTTCAATGAGCAGTTCTTC. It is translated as CASSHKRGSFNEQFF.

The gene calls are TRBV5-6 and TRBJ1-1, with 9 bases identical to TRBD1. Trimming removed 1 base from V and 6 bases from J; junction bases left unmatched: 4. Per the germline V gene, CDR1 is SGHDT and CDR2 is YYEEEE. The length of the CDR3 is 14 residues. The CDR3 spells CASSLRDRVPEAFF. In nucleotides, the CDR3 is TGTGCCAGCAGCTTGCGGGACAGGGTCCCTGAAGCTTTCTTT. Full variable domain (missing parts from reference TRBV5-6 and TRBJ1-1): DAGVTQSPTHLIKTRGQQVTLRCSPKSGHDTVSWYQQALGQGPQFIFQYYEEEERQRGNFPDRFSGHQFPNYSSELNVNALLLGDSALYLCASSLRDRVPEAFFGQGTRLTVV.

The CDR3 here is CASSDGYNTGELFF. The DNA of the CDR3 is TGCGCCAGCAGTGACGGGTATAACACCGGGGAGCTGTTTTTT. The rearrangement links TRBV10-2 to TRBJ2-2; D remains ambiguous. Germline values: CDR1 WSHSY, CDR2 SAAADI. V dropped 3 bases and J dropped 2 bases, with 7 bases sitting between them. The CDR3 spans 14 residues.

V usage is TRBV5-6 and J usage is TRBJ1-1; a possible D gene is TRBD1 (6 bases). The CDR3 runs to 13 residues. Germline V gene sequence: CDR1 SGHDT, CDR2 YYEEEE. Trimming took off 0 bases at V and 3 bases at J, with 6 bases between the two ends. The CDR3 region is CASSLAGDTEAFF. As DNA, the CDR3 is TGTGCCAGCAGCTTGGCAGGGGACACTGAAGCTTTCTTT.

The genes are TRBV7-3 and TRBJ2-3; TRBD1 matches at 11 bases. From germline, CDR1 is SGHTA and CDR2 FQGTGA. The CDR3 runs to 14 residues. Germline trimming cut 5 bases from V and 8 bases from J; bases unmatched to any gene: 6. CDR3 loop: CASSPGQGAGTQYF. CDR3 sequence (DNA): TGTGCCAGCAGCCCCGGACAGGGGGCAGGTACGCAGTATTTT.

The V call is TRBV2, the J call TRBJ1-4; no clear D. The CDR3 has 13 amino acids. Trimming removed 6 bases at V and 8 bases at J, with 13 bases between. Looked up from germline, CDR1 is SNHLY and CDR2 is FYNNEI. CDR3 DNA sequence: TGTGCCAGCAGGCGCGGGTTTGGCGAAAAACTGTTTTTT. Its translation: CASRRGFGEKLFF.

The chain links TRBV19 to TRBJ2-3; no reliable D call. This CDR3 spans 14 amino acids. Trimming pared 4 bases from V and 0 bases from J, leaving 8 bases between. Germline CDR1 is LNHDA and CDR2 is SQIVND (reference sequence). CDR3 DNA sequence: TGTGCCAGTAGTACAAGACATAGCACAGATACGCAGTATTTT. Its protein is CASSTRHSTDTQYF.

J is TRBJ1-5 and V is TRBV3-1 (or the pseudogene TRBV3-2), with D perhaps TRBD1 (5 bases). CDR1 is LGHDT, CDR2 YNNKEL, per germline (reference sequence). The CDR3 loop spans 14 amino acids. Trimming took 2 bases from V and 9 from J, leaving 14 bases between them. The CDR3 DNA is TGTGCCAGCAGCCAAAGCGGGGGGGTAGGGCCCCAGCATTTT. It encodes CASSQSGGVGPQHF.

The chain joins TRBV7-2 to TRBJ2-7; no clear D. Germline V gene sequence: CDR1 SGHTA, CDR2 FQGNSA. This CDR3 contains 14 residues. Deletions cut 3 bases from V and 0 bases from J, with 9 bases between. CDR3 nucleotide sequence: TGTGCCAGCAGCTTCACATACAGCTCCTACGAGCAGTACTTC. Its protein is CASSFTYSSYEQYF. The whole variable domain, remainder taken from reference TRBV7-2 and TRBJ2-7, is GAGVSQSPSNKVTEKGKDVELRCDPISGHTALYWYRQSLGQGLEFLIYFQGNSAPDKSGLPSDRFSAERTGGSVSTLTIQRTQQEDSAVYLCASSFTYSSYEQYFGPGTRLTVT.

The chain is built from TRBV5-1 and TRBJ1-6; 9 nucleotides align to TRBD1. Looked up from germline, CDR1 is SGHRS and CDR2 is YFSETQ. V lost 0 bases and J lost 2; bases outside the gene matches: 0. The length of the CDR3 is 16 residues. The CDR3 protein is CASSLGQGAYNSPLHF. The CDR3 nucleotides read TGCGCCAGCAGCTTGGGACAGGGGGCCTATAATTCACCCCTCCACTTT.

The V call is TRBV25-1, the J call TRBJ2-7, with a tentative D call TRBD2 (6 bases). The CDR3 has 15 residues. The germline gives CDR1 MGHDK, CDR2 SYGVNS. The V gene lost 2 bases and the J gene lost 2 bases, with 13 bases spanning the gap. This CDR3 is CASSEGGAGPYEQYF. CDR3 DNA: TGTGCCAGCAGTGAAGGAGGGGCAGGTCCCTACGAGCAGTACTTC.

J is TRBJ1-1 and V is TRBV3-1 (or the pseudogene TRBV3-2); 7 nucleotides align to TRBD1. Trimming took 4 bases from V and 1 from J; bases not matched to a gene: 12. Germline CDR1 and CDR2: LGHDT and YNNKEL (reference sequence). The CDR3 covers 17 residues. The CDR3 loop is CASSRPTPRDRNTEAFF. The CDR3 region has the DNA TGTGCCAGCAGCCGGCCCACCCCCCGGGACAGGAACACTGAAGCTTTCTTT.

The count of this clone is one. The CDR3 DNA follows: TGCAGCGTTGCGGTCCAAGAGACCCAGTACTTC. Its translation: CSVAVQETQYF. The chain combines TRBV29-1 with TRBJ2-5; D unclear. This CDR3 is built from 11 residues. The germline V and J ends were trimmed by 4 bases and 1 base, with 4 bases remaining between them. The germline V gene encodes CDR1 SQVTM and CDR2 ANQGSEA.

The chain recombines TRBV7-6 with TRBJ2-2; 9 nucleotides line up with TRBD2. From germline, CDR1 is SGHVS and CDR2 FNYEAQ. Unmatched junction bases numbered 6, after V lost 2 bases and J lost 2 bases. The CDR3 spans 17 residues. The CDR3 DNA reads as TGTGCCAGCAGCTTACTCCGAGGGACTAGCAACACCGGGGAGCTGTTTTTT. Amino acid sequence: CASSLLRGTSNTGELFF.

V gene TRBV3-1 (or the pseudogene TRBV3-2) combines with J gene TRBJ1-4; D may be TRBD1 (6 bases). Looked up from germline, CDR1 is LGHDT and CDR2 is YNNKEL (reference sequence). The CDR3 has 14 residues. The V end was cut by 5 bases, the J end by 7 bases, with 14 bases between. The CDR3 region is CASSFQGLSEKLFF. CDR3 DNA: TGTGCCAGCAGCTTCCAGGGGCTCAGTGAAAAACTGTTTTTT.

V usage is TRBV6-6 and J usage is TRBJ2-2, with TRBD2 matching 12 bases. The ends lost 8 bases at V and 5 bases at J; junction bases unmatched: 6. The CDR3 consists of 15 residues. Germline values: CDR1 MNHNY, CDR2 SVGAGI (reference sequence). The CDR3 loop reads CASLAGGPRTGELFF. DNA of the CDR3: TGTGCCAGCCTAGCGGGAGGGCCGAGGACCGGGGAGCTGTTTTTT.

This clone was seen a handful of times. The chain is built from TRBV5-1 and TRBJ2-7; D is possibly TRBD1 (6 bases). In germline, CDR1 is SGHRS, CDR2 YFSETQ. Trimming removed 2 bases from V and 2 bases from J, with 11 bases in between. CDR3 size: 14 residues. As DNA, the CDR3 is TGCGCCAGCAGCTTTAGGACAGAAACCTACGAGCAGTACTTC. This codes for CASSFRTETYEQYF.

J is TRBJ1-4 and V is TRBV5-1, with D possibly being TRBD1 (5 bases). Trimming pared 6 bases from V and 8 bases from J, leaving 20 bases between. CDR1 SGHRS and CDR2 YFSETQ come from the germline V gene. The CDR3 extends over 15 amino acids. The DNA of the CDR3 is TGCGCCAGCACCCAGGGCGGGACTTTGGGGGAAAAACTGTTTTTT. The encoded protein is CASTQGGTLGEKLFF. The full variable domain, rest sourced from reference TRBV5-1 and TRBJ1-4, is KAGVTQTPRYLIKTRGQQVTLSCSPISGHRSVSWYQQTPGQGLQFLFEYFSETQRNKGNFPGRFSGRQFSNSRSEMNVSTLELGDSALYLCASTQGGTLGEKLFFGSGTQLSVL.

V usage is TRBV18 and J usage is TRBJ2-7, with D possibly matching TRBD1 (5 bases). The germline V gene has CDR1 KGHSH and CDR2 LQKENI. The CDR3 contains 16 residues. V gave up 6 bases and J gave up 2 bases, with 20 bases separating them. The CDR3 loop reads CASSLARFQGTYEQYF. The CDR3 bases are TGTGCCAGCTCGCTTGCCCGATTTCAGGGCACCTACGAGCAGTACTTC.

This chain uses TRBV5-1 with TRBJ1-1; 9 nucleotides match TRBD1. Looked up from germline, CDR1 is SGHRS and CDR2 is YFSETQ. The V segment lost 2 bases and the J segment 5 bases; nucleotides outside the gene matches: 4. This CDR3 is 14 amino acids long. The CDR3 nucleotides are TGCGCCAGCAGCTTACGACAGGGGGGAACTGAAGCTTTCTTT. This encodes CASSLRQGGTEAFF.

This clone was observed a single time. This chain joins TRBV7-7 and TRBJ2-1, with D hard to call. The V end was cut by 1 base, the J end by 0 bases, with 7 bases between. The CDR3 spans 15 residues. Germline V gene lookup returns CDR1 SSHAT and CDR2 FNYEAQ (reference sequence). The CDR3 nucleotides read TGTGCCAGCAGCTTAGGAAGCCCCTCCTACAATGAGCAGTTCTTC. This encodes CASSLGSPSYNEQFF.